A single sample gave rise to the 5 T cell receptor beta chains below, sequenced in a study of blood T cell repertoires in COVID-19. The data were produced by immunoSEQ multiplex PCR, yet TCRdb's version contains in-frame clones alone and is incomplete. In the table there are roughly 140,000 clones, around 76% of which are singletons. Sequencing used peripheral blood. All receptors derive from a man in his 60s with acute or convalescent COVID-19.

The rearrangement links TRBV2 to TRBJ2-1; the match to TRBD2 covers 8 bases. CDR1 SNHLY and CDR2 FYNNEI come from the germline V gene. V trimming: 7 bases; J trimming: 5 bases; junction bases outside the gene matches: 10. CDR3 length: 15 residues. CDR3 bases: TGTGCCAGCACCTATCCGGGACTAGGGAACAATGAGCAGTTCTTC. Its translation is CASTYPGLGNNEQFF.

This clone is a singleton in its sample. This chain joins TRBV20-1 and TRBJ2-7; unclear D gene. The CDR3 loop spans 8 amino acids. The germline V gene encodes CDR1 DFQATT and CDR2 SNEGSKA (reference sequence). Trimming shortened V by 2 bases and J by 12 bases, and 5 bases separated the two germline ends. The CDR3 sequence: CSARSWYF. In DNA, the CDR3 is TGCAGTGCTAGATCTTGGTACTTC.

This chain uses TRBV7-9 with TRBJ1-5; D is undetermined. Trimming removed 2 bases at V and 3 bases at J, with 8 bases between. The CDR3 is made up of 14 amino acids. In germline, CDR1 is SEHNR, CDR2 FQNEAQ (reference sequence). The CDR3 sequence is CASSLITDNQPQHF. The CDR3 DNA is TGTGCCAGCAGCTTAATTACAGACAATCAGCCCCAGCATTTT.

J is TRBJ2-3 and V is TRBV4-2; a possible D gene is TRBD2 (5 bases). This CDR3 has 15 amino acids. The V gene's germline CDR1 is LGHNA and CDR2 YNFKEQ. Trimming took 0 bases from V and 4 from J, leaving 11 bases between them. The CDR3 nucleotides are TGTGCCAGCAGCCAAGAACCTCTCGGGGCAGATACGCAGTATTTT. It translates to CASSQEPLGADTQYF.

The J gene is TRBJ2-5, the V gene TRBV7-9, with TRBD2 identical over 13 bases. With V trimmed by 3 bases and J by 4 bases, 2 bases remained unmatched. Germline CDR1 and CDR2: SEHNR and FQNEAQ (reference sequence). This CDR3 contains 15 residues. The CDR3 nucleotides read TGTGCCAGCAGCTTTACTAGCGGGAGGGGAGAGACCCAGTACTTC. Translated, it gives CASSFTSGRGETQYF.